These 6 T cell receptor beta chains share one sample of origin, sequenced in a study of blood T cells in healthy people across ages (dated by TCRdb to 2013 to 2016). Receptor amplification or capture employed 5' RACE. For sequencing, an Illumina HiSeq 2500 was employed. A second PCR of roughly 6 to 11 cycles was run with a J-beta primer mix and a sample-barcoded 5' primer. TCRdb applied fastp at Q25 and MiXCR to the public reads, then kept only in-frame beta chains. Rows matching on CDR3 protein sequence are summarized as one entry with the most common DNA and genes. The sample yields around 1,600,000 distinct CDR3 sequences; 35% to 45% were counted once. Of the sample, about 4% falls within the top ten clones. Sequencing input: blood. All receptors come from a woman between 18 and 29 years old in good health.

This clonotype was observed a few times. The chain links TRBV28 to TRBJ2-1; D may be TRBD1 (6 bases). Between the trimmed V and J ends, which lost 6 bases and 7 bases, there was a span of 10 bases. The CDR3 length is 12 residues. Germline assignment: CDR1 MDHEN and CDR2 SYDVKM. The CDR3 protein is CASRITGNEQFF. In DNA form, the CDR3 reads TGTGCCAGCAGGATTACAGGGAATGAGCAGTTCTTC.

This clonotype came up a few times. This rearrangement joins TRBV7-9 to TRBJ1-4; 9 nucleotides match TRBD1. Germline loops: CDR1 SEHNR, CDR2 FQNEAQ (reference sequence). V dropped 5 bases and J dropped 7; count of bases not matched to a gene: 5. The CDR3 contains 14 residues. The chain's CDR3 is CASSHRDRVEKLFF. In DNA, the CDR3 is TGTGCCAGCAGCCATCGGGACAGGGTTGAAAAACTGTTTTTT.

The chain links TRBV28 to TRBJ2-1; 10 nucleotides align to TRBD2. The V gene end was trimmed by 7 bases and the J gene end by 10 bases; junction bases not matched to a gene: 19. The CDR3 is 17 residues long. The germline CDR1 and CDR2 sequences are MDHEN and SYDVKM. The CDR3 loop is CASKSSWTSGVKGEQFF. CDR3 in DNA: TGTGCCAGCAAGTCCTCATGGACTAGCGGCGTTAAAGGGGAGCAGTTCTTC.

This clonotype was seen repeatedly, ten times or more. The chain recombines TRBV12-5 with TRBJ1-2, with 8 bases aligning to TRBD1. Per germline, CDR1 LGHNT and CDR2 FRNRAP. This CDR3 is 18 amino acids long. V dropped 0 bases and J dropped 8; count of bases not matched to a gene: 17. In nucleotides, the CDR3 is TGTGCTAGTGGTTTGGTACTGGGACAGGATGCCCCCCGAGAGGGCTACACCTTC. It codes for CASGLVLGQDAPREGYTF.

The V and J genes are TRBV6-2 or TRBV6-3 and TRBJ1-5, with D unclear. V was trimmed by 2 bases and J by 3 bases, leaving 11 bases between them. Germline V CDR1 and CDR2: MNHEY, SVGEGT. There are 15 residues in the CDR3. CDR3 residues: CASSYGGVNNQPQHF. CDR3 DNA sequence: TGTGCCAGCAGTTACGGCGGGGTGAACAATCAGCCCCAGCATTTT.

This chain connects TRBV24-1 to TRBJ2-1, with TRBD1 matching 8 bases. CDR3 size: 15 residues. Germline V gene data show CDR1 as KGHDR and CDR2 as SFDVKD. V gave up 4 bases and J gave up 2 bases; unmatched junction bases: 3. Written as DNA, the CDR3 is TGTGCCACCAGTGAAGGACAGGGACCCTACAATGAGCAGTTCTTC. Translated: CATSEGQGPYNEQFF.